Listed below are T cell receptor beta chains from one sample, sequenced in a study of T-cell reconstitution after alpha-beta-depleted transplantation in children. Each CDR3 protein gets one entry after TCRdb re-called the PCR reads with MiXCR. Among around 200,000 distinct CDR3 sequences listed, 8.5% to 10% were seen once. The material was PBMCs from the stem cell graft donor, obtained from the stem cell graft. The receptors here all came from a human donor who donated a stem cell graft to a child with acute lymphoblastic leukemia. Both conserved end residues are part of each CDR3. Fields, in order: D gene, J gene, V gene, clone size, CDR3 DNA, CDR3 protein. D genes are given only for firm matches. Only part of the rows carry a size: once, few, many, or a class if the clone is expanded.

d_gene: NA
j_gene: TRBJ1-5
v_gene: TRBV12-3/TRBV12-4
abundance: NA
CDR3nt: TGTGCCAGCAGTTTAGGCATCGGCAATCAGCCCCAGCATTTT
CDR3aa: CASSLGIGNQPQHF

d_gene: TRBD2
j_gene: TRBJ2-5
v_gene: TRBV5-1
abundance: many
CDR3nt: TGCGCCAGCAGCAACGCGGGGGGGCAGGAGACCCAGTACTTC
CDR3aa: CASSNAGGQETQYF

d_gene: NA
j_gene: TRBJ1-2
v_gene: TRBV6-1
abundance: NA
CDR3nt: TGTGCCAGCAGTACAGGGTGGTGGGATGGCTACACCTTC
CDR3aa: CASSTGWWDGYTF

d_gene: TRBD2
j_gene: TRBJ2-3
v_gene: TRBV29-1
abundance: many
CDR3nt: TGCAGCGCCCGAGGGCGGGGGGGCACAGATACGCAGTATTTT
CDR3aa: CSARGRGGTDTQYF

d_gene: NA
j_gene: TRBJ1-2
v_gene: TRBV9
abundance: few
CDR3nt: TGTGCCAGCAGGGACCCAAGGGAGTTGGGCTACTATGGCTACACCTTC
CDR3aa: CASRDPRELGYYGYTF

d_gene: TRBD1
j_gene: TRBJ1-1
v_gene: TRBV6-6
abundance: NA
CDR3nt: TGTGCCAGCAGGGGGACAGGGGGTCCAGCTTTCTTT
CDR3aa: CASRGTGGPAFF

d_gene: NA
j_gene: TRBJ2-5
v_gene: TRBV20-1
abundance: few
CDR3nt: TGCAGTGCTACCGCCGGGACGCAAGAGACCCAGTACTTC
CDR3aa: CSATAGTQETQYF

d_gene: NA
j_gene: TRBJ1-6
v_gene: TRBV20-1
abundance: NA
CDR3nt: TGCAGTGCTAGAGGGGTTAGACAGTCTGATTCACCCCTCCACTTT
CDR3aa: CSARGVRQSDSPLHF

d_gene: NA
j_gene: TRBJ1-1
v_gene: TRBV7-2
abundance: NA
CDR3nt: TGTGCCAGCAGCTTAAGGTCTGTTTTGGGGGCGCAAAGTGAAGCTTTCTTT
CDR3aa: CASSLRSVLGAQSEAFF

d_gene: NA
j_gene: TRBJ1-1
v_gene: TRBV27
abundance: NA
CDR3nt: TGTGCCAGCGCGCGAGAGGGCTGGGACACTGAAGCTTTCTTT
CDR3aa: CASAREGWDTEAFF

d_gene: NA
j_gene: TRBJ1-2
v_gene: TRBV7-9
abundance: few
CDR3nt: TGTGCCAGCAGCTGGGGAGAGAACTATGGCTACACCTTC
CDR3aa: CASSWGENYGYTF

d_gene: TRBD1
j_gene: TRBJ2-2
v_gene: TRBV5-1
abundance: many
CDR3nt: TGCGCCAGCAGCACGGGGGACAGGACAAACACCGGGGAGCTGTTTTTT
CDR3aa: CASSTGDRTNTGELFF

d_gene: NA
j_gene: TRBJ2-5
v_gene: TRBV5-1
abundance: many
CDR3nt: TGCGCCAGCAGCAAGGGGAGCCCCGGGGCAGAGACCCAGTACTTC
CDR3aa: CASSKGSPGAETQYF

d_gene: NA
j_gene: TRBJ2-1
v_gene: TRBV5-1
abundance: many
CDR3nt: TGCGCCAGCAGCCCGATCTCAGGGATCAGCTCCTACAATGAGCAGTTCTTC
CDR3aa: CASSPISGISSYNEQFF

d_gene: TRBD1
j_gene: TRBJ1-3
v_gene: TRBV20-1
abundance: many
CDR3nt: TGCAGTGCTAGACCGGCAGGGGGTGGAAACACCATATATTTT
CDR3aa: CSARPAGGGNTIYF

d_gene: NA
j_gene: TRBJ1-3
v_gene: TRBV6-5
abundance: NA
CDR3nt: TGTGCCAGCAGTTACAACGGGCCTATCAGCTCTGGAAACACCATATATTTT
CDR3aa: CASSYNGPISSGNTIYF

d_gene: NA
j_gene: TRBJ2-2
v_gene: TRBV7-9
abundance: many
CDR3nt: TGTGCCAGCAGCTTAGCCGGGGAGCTGTTTTTT
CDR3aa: CASSLAGELFF

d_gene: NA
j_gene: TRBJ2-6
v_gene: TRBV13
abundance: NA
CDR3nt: TGTGCCAGCAGCCTCAGTGTCCCGGGGGCCAACGTCCTGACTTTC
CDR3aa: CASSLSVPGANVLTF

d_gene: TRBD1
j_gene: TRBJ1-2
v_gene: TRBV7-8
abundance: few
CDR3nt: TGTGCCAGCAGCTTAGAAGCGCGGGCAGGGGGAAATGGTACCTATGGCTACACCTTC
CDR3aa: CASSLEARAGGNGTYGYTF

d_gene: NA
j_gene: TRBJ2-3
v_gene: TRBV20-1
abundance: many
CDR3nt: TGCAGTGCTAGGGGGATCACAGATACGCAGTATTTT
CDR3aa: CSARGITDTQYF

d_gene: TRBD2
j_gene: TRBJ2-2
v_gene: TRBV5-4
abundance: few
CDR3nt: TGTGCCAGCAGCTTGGTGATAGCGGGGGGGCCGGGGTCTGCCGGGGAGCTGTTTTTT
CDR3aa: CASSLVIAGGPGSAGELFF

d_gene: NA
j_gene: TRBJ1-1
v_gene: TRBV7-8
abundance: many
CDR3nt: TGTGCCAGCAGCCCCCAGGAAAGCAGGAGGGCCGCTTTCTTT
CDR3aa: CASSPQESRRAAFF

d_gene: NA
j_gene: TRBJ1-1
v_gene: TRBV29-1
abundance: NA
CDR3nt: TGCAGCGTTGCGGAGCCTGAAGCTTTCTTT
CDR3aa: CSVAEPEAFF

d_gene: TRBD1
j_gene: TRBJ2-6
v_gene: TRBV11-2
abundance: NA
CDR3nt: TGTGCCAGCAGCTTCGTTGGGACAGGCCCAGCTGGGGCCAACGTCCTGACTTTC
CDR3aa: CASSFVGTGPAGANVLTF

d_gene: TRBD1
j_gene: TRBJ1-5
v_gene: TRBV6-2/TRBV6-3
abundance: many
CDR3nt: TGTGCCAGCAGTTACCAACCAGGGACAGTCGATAGCAATCAGCCCCAGCATTTT
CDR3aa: CASSYQPGTVDSNQPQHF

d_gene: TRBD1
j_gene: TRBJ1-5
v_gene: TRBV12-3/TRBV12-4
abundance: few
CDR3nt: TGTGCCAGCAGTCCGACAGGGGGCCATCAGCCCCAGCATTTT
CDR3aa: CASSPTGGHQPQHF

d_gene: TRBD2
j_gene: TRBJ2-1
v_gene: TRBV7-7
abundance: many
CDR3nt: TGTGCCAGCAGTTCTAGCGGGTGGAATGAGCAGTTCTTC
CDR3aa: CASSSSGWNEQFF

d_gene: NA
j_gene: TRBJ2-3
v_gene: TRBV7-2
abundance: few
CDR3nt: TGTGCCAGCAGCTTACAGGGAGGTGCAGATACGCAGTATTTT
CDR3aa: CASSLQGGADTQYF

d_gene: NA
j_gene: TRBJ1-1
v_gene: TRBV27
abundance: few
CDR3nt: TGTGCCAGCACCCCAAGGTCCAGGTTCGCCCTACAACTGGGTGAAGCTTTCTTT
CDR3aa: CASTPRSRFALQLGEAFF

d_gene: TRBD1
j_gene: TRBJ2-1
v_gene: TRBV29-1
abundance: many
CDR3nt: TGCAGCTTTGATCAGGGGGCTGGCAATGAGCAGTTCTTC
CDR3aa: CSFDQGAGNEQFF

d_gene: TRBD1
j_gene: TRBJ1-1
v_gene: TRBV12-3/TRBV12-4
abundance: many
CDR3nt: TGTGCCAGCAGGCCGCAGGGGGCCCCTCGGAACACTGAAGCTTTCTTT
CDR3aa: CASRPQGAPRNTEAFF

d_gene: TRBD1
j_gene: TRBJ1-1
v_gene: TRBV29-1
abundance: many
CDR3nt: TGCAGCGGTACCGGGACAGGGGGCGACACTGAAGCTTTCTTT
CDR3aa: CSGTGTGGDTEAFF

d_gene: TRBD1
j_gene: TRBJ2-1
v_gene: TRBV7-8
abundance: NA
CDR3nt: TGTGCCAGCAGCTTAGCGAGCAGGGGGCTATATTATGAGCAGTTCTTC
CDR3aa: CASSLASRGLYYEQFF

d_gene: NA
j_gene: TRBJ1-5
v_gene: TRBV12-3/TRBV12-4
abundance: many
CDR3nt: TGTGCCAGCAGCGGCCAGGCGAACAATCAGCCCCAGCATTTT
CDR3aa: CASSGQANNQPQHF

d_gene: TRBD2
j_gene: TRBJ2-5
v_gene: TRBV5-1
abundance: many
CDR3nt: TGCGCCAGCAGCTTGCTCCTAGCGGGGGGGCAAGAGACCCAGTACTTC
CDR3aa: CASSLLLAGGQETQYF

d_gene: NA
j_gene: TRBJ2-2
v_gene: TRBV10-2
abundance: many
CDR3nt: TGCGCCAGCAGACTTGGGGAATCCGGGGAGCTGTTTTTT
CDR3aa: CASRLGESGELFF

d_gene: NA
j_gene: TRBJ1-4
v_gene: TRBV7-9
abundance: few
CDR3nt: TGTGCCAGCAGCCCTAGGGGGTTGGAACTGTTTTTT
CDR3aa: CASSPRGLELFF

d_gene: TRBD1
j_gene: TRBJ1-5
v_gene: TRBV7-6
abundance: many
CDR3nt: TGTGCCAGCAGCCCCACAGGGGGGATCAATCAGCCCCAGCATTTT
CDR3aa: CASSPTGGINQPQHF

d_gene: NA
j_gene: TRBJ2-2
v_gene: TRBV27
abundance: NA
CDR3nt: TGTGCCAGCTCTTGGCTAGCCCTCACCGGGGAGCTGTTTTTT
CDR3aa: CASSWLALTGELFF

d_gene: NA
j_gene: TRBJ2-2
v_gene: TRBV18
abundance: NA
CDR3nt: TGTGCCAGCTCACCACCGTATTTGACCGGGGAGCTGTTTTTT
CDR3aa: CASSPPYLTGELFF

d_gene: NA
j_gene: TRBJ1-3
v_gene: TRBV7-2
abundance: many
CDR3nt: TGTGCCAGCAGCCGCCAGGGAGGGCACGCTGGAAACACCATATATTTT
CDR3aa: CASSRQGGHAGNTIYF

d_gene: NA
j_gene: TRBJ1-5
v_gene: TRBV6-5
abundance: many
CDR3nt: TGTGCCAGCAGGAGCGAGGGGGGGCCCCAGCATTTT
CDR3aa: CASRSEGGPQHF

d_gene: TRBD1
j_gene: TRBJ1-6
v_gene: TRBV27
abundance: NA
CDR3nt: TGTGCCAGCACCTATCAGGGACAGGTTTCACCCCTCCACTTT
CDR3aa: CASTYQGQVSPLHF

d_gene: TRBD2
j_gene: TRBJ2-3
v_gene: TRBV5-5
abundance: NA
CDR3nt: TGTGCCAGCAGCCCAAGACTAGCGGGGGCCACTAGCACAGATACGCAGTATTTT
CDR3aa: CASSPRLAGATSTDTQYF

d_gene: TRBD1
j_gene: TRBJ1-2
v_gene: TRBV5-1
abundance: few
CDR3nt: TGCGCCAGCAGCTTGGGGACAGGGGGCGCAAGCTATGGCTACACCTTC
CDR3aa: CASSLGTGGASYGYTF

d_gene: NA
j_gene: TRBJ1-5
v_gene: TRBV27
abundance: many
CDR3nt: TGTGCCAGCAGTTTATCTTTTTTTCAGCCCCAGCATTTT
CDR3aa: CASSLSFFQPQHF

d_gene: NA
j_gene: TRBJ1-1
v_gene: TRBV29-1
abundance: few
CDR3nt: TGCAGCGTTGGGGGTCTTAGGGTTGAAGCTTTCTTT
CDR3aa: CSVGGLRVEAFF